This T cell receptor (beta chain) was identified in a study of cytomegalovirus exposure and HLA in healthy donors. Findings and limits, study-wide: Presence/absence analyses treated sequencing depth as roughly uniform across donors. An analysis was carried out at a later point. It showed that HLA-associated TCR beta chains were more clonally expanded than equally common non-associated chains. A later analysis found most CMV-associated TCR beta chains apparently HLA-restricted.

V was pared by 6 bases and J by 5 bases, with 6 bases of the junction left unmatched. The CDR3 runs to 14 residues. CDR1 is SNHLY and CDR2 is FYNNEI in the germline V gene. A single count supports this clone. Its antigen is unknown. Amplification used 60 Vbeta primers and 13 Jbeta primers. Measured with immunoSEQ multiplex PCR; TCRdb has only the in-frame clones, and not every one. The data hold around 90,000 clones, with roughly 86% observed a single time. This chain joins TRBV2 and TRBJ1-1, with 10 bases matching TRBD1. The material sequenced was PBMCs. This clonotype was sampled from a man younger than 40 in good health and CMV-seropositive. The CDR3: CASRDRGARTEAFF. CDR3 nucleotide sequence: TGTGCCAGCAGGGACAGGGGGGCTAGGACTGAAGCTTTCTTT. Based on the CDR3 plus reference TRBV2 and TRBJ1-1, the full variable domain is EPEVTQTPSHQVTQMGQEVILRCVPISNHLYFYWYRQILGQKVEFLVSFYNNEISEKSEIFDDQFSVERPDGSNFTLKIRSTKLEDSAMYFCASRDRGARTEAFFGQGTRLTVV.